A selection of T cell receptor beta chains follows, all from one sample in a study of regulatory T cells in long-lasting Graves disease. Each CDR3 protein is one row after TCRdb ran MiXCR on the multiplex PCR reads. The data show hundreds of thousands of distinct CDR3 sequences, 25% to 35% seen once. The sample consisted of peripheral blood mononuclear cells (PBMCs), taken when the disease was refractory, from a patient treated with antithyroid drugs. These receptors originate from a female donor with Graves disease. CDR3s leave out the opening cysteine and the closing phenylalanine or tryptophan.

v_call	j_call	cdr3_aa
TRBV29-1	TRBJ1-1	SVETLLFGQGEAF
TRBV27	TRBJ1-6	ASSSQKTGSYNSPLH
TRBV6-1	TRBJ1-1	ASRSPDRATEAF
TRBV6-1	TRBJ2-7	ASSEARRAYEQY
TRBV27	TRBJ2-5	ANQFGGQETQY
TRBV5-1	TRBJ2-5	ASSNQGAQETQY
TRBV18	TRBJ1-1	ASSPPGMNTEAF
TRBV2	TRBJ1-6	ASSTRDSNSPLH
TRBV2	TRBJ2-5	ASSEWRRAGVETQY
TRBV6-1	TRBJ1-1	ASSPWWQGVTEAF
TRBV19	TRBJ1-2	ASTPRGNNYGYT
TRBV5-1	TRBJ2-7	ASSLGGTRYEQY
TRBV6-1	TRBJ1-1	ASRLRTDTEAF
TRBV19	TRBJ1-2	ASSTVYGYT
TRBV12-3/TRBV12-4	TRBJ2-7	ARERRRRGEQY
TRBV2	TRBJ1-5	ASRETGANQPQH
TRBV5-4	TRBJ2-5	ASSTLPRTGGLQETQY